Listed below are T cell receptor beta chains from one sample, sequenced in a study of blood T cell repertoires in COVID-19. TCRdb's table, derived via immunoSEQ multiplex PCR, lists solely in-frame clones and lacks some. Counted here are 300,000 to 350,000 clones, 87% occurring once; the ten biggest clones make up around 2.1%. The sequencing input was peripheral blood. Receptors originate from a man between 18 and 29 years old with active or convalescent COVID-19. Each CDR3 is given with its conserved first and last residue. Fields, in order: CDR3 protein, CDR3 DNA, D gene, CDR3 length, J gene, clone size, V gene. D genes are given only for firm matches. The size field is filled for only some rows; it gives once, few, many or a size class.

CDR3: CASSVGPDTDTQYF
DNA: TGTGCCAGTAGTGTAGGTCCAGACACAGATACGCAGTATTTT
D: .
length: 14
J: TRBJ2-3
size: .
V: TRBV19

CDR3: CASSVLSTNTGELFF
DNA: TGTGCCAGCAGCGTACTTAGCACCAACACCGGGGAGCTGTTTTTT
D: .
length: 15
J: TRBJ2-2
size: once
V: TRBV9

CDR3: CASSRGTGRYLSKGYTF
DNA: TGCGCCAGCAGCCGAGGGACAGGGCGTTATCTTTCGAAAGGCTACACCTTC
D: TRBD1
length: 17
J: TRBJ1-2
size: few
V: TRBV4-3

CDR3: CASSQDPDTEAFF
DNA: TGTGCCAGCAGCCAAGATCCAGACACTGAAGCTTTCTTT
D: .
length: 13
J: TRBJ1-1
size: .
V: TRBV3-1/TRBV3-2

CDR3: CATRQDGNTIYF
DNA: TGTGCCACCCGACAAGATGGAAACACCATATATTTT
D: .
length: 12
J: TRBJ1-3
size: .
V: TRBV6-5

CDR3: CASSQDATSGGGEQFF
DNA: TGCGCCAGCAGCCAAGATGCGACTAGCGGGGGAGGTGAGCAGTTCTTC
D: TRBD2
length: 16
J: TRBJ2-1
size: .
V: TRBV4-3

CDR3: CASSQDPLYGLAEKLFF
DNA: TGTGCCAGCAGCCAAGATCCCCTTTATGGACTCGCGGAAAAACTGTTTTTT
D: .
length: 17
J: TRBJ1-4
size: few
V: TRBV4-2

CDR3: CASRPGAGGPLETQYF
DNA: TGTGCCAGCAGACCTGGAGCGGGGGGGCCTTTGGAGACCCAGTACTTC
D: TRBD2
length: 16
J: TRBJ2-5
size: .
V: TRBV11-2

CDR3: CASSLGGTLNEKLFF
DNA: TGTGCCAGCAGTTTAGGGGGGACTTTAAATGAAAAACTGTTTTTT
D: .
length: 15
J: TRBJ1-4
size: few
V: TRBV27

CDR3: CASSLRDRPNTEAFF
DNA: TGTGCCAGCAGCCTGAGAGACAGGCCGAACACTGAAGCTTTCTTT
D: .
length: 15
J: TRBJ1-1
size: once
V: TRBV7-9

CDR3: CSGSIGGQGAEQYF
DNA: TGCAGCGGGAGTATCGGCGGACAGGGTGCCGAGCAGTACTTC
D: TRBD1
length: 14
J: TRBJ2-7
size: .
V: TRBV29-1

CDR3: CSVGAAPGQGAYEQYF
DNA: TGCAGCGTTGGAGCGGCCCCGGGACAGGGAGCCTACGAGCAGTACTTC
D: TRBD1
length: 16
J: TRBJ2-7
size: .
V: TRBV29-1

CDR3: CASSPSPASYEQYF
DNA: TGTGCCAGCAGTCCCTCCCCTGCCAGCTACGAGCAGTACTTC
D: .
length: 14
J: TRBJ2-7
size: .
V: TRBV2

CDR3: CASSPSGGDTGELFF
DNA: TGTGCCAGCAGCCCCAGCGGGGGCGACACCGGGGAGCTGTTTTTT
D: TRBD2
length: 15
J: TRBJ2-2
size: .
V: TRBV7-9

CDR3: CASSSATGGYGYTF
DNA: TGTGCCAGCAGTTCAGCAACAGGGGGCTACGGCTACACCTTC
D: TRBD1
length: 14
J: TRBJ1-2
size: .
V: TRBV27

CDR3: CASSQRSGGPYEQFF
DNA: TGCGCCAGCAGCCAAAGGAGCGGGGGGCCGTATGAGCAGTTCTTC
D: TRBD2
length: 15
J: TRBJ2-1
size: .
V: TRBV4-1

CDR3: CASSLADPSNRDPSSYEQYF
DNA: TGCGCCAGCAGCTTGGCCGACCCGAGCAACCGGGATCCGAGCTCCTACGAGCAGTACTTC
D: .
length: 20
J: TRBJ2-7
size: .
V: TRBV5-1

CDR3: CASSQGTSGELFF
DNA: TGTGCCAGCAGCCAAGGGACATCAGGGGAGCTGTTTTTT
D: .
length: 13
J: TRBJ2-2
size: .
V: TRBV3-1/TRBV3-2

CDR3: CASSSWASNQPQHF
DNA: TGTGCCAGTAGTTCTTGGGCGAGCAATCAGCCCCAGCATTTT
D: .
length: 14
J: TRBJ1-5
size: once
V: TRBV19

CDR3: CASTPLSYGYTF
DNA: TGTGCCAGCACCCCCCTATCCTATGGCTACACCTTC
D: .
length: 12
J: TRBJ1-2
size: .
V: TRBV28

CDR3: CASSPTGTSGGYQETQYF
DNA: TGTGCCAGCAGCCCCACGGGGACTAGCGGGGGGTACCAAGAGACCCAGTACTTC
D: TRBD2
length: 18
J: TRBJ2-5
size: .
V: TRBV13

CDR3: CASSIYWGKIGTYEQYF
DNA: TGTGCCAGTAGTATCTATTGGGGCAAAATTGGGACCTACGAGCAGTACTTC
D: .
length: 17
J: TRBJ2-7
size: .
V: TRBV19

CDR3: CASSTRMGQLREAFF
DNA: TGTGCCAGCAGTACGAGAATGGGACAGCTACGTGAAGCTTTCTTT
D: TRBD1
length: 15
J: TRBJ1-1
size: .
V: TRBV27

CDR3: CASSQGRTVSEYNQPQHF
DNA: TGCGCCAGCAGCCAAGGCCGGACTGTGAGCGAGTACAATCAGCCCCAGCATTTT
D: .
length: 18
J: TRBJ1-5
size: .
V: TRBV4-1

CDR3: CASSARLAGAGANVLTF
DNA: TGTGCCAGCAGTGCTAGACTAGCGGGAGCTGGGGCCAACGTCCTGACTTTC
D: TRBD2
length: 17
J: TRBJ2-6
size: .
V: TRBV27

CDR3: CASGRGGFTGELFF
DNA: TGTGCCAGCGGTCGGGGGGGTTTCACCGGGGAGCTGTTTTTT
D: TRBD2
length: 14
J: TRBJ2-2
size: few
V: TRBV6-5

CDR3: CASSHGSTLNLGTEAFF
DNA: TGTGCCAGCAGCCACGGGTCCACCCTAAACCTGGGCACTGAAGCTTTCTTT
D: .
length: 17
J: TRBJ1-1
size: .
V: TRBV14

CDR3: CASSQAQASTDTQYF
DNA: TGCGCCAGCAGCCAAGCACAGGCTAGCACAGATACGCAGTATTTT
D: .
length: 15
J: TRBJ2-3
size: .
V: TRBV4-3

CDR3: CASSFPRKETQYF
DNA: TGTGCCAGCAGCTTTCCGAGGAAAGAGACCCAGTACTTC
D: .
length: 13
J: TRBJ2-5
size: .
V: TRBV13

CDR3: CASSGTSGTYEQYF
DNA: TGTGCCAGCAGCGGGACTAGCGGGACCTACGAGCAGTACTTC
D: .
length: 14
J: TRBJ2-7
size: .
V: TRBV21-1

CDR3: CASSWDRATEAFF
DNA: TGTGCCAGCAGCTGGGACAGGGCAACTGAAGCTTTCTTT
D: TRBD1
length: 13
J: TRBJ1-1
size: .
V: TRBV5-6

CDR3: CASSLMRDTEAFF
DNA: TGTGCCAGCAGCTTAATGAGAGACACTGAAGCTTTCTTT
D: .
length: 13
J: TRBJ1-1
size: .
V: TRBV7-9

CDR3: CASSLAANEAFF
DNA: TGTGCCAGCAGTCTAGCTGCCAATGAAGCTTTCTTT
D: .
length: 12
J: TRBJ1-1
size: .
V: TRBV6-2/TRBV6-3

CDR3: CASSTKDRGSLTEAFF
DNA: TGTGCCAGTAGTACCAAGGACAGGGGGTCCCTCACTGAAGCTTTCTTT
D: TRBD1
length: 16
J: TRBJ1-1
size: .
V: TRBV19

CDR3: CASSWRGLTTNEKLFF
DNA: TGTGCCAGCAGCTGGAGGGGATTAACAACTAATGAAAAACTGTTTTTT
D: .
length: 16
J: TRBJ1-4
size: .
V: TRBV7-9

CDR3: CASSLINIFYEQYF
DNA: TGTGCCAGCAGCTTGATTAACATTTTCTACGAGCAGTACTTC
D: .
length: 14
J: TRBJ2-7
size: few
V: TRBV5-6

CDR3: CASSYRASGYQETQYF
DNA: TGCGCCAGCAGCTATCGGGCTAGCGGGTACCAAGAGACCCAGTACTTC
D: TRBD2
length: 16
J: TRBJ2-5
size: .
V: TRBV4-1

CDR3: CATSTTSAMYQETQYF
DNA: TGTGCCACCAGCACTACTAGCGCGATGTACCAAGAGACCCAGTACTTC
D: TRBD2
length: 16
J: TRBJ2-5
size: .
V: TRBV15

CDR3: CASSTSSSLTDTQYF
DNA: TGTGCCAGCAGCACCTCTAGCAGCCTCACAGATACGCAGTATTTT
D: .
length: 15
J: TRBJ2-3
size: .
V: TRBV7-2

CDR3: CASSNPGLADSYEQYF
DNA: TGTGCCAGCAGCAACCCGGGACTAGCGGACTCCTACGAGCAGTACTTC
D: TRBD2
length: 16
J: TRBJ2-7
size: .
V: TRBV28

CDR3: CASIQDRYRHDEKAFF
DNA: TGTGCCAGCATCCAAGACAGGTATAGGCATGACGAAAAAGCTTTCTTT
D: .
length: 16
J: TRBJ1-1
size: .
V: TRBV6-6

CDR3: CASSLSYSYEQYF
DNA: TGTGCCAGCAGCTTATCTTATTCCTACGAGCAGTACTTC
D: .
length: 13
J: TRBJ2-7
size: .
V: TRBV11-2

CDR3: CASSFGNTEAFF
DNA: TGTGCCAGCAGTTTCGGGAACACTGAAGCTTTCTTT
D: .
length: 12
J: TRBJ1-1
size: .
V: TRBV25-1

CDR3: CASSYSRSRATTLAKNIQYF
DNA: TGTGCCAGCAGTTACTCGAGATCCAGGGCGACGACCCTAGCCAAAAACATTCAGTACTTC
D: .
length: 20
J: TRBJ2-4
size: .
V: TRBV6-2/TRBV6-3

CDR3: CASSGGQEGGDTQYF
DNA: TGCGCCAGCAGCGGCGGACAGGAAGGGGGAGATACGCAGTATTTT
D: TRBD1
length: 15
J: TRBJ2-3
size: .
V: TRBV5-1

CDR3: CASLEGALNEKLFF
DNA: TGTGCCAGCCTAGAGGGGGCGCTTAATGAAAAACTGTTTTTT
D: .
length: 14
J: TRBJ1-4
size: .
V: TRBV21-1

CDR3: CASSIDTGPDPQHF
DNA: TGTGCCAGTAGTATAGACACTGGGCCCGATCCCCAGCATTTT
D: .
length: 14
J: TRBJ1-5
size: .
V: TRBV19

CDR3: CASNPGPASGGANTGELFF
DNA: TGTGCCAGTAACCCAGGCCCGGCTAGCGGGGGAGCGAACACCGGGGAGCTGTTTTTT
D: TRBD2
length: 19
J: TRBJ2-2
size: .
V: TRBV19

CDR3: CASSLGRGGSTDTQYF
DNA: TGTGCCAGCAGCTTAGGGCGGGGGGGTAGCACAGATACGCAGTATTTT
D: TRBD2
length: 16
J: TRBJ2-3
size: .
V: TRBV7-2

CDR3: CASSPGTSWILHF
DNA: TGTGCCAGCAGCCCAGGGACAAGCTGGATCCTCCACTTT
D: .
length: 13
J: TRBJ1-6
size: few
V: TRBV11-2